This entry features one T cell receptor (beta chain) sequence. This record comes from a study of shared clonotypes between healthy human individuals. Some clones are missing from TCRdb's copy, which holds only in-frame ones; the method was immunoSEQ multiplex PCR. The sample comprises millions of clones, more than 90% of which are singletons, and roughly 0.14% rests with the top ten. V lost 5 bases and J 0 bases, leaving 11 bases between the germline ends. CDR1 is MDHEN and CDR2 is SYDVKM in the germline V gene. This CDR3 is 15 amino acids long. The clonotype comes from a man aged 18 to 35 in good health. The genes are TRBV28 and TRBJ2-4; no firm D call. The sequenced sample consisted of naive CD4+ T cells sorted from blood. The subset is: CD45RA+ positively selected. In nucleotides, the CDR3 is TGTGCCAGCAGTGGACCCGAATTAGCCAAAAACATTCAGTACTTC. Protein sequence: CASSGPELAKNIQYF.